This is a list of T cell receptor beta chains from one sample in a study of blood T cell repertoires in COVID-19. Using immunoSEQ multiplex PCR, the repertoire was profiled, and TCRdb retains in-frame clones only, with some absent. The sample lists a few hundred thousand clones, roughly nine tenths occurring once. The sequenced material came from PBMCs or T cells enriched from blood (not recorded which). The receptors were sampled from a human donor in a cohort exposed to, infected with or recovered from COVID-19 (not recorded which). The donor label of this sample is uncertain. Both conserved end residues are part of each CDR3. The D gene is left open where the match is weak. Expanded clones get a size class; other rows say once, few or many, or leave the size out.

D gene	V gene	J gene	clone size	CDR3 DNA	CDR3 protein
.	TRBV9	TRBJ1-2	.	TGTGCCAGCAGCGTAGGGCAGGGCTTAGGTGGCTACACCTTC	CASSVGQGLGGYTF
TRBD1	TRBV5-4	TRBJ2-2	.	TGTGCCAGCAGCTTGGCGGAAGGACAGGGACGACCGGCCGGGGAGCTGTTTTTT	CASSLAEGQGRPAGELFF
TRBD1	TRBV5-1	TRBJ1-1	.	TGCGCCAGCAGCTGGACAGGGGGGGTTGAAGCTTTCTTT	CASSWTGGVEAFF
.	TRBV19	TRBJ1-2	.	TGTGCCAGTAGTGCCCAGGGTGCCTCGATGGCTGGCTACACCTTC	CASSAQGASMAGYTF
TRBD2	TRBV12-3/TRBV12-4	TRBJ2-3	.	TGTGCCAGCAAGAGCGGGGGAACAGATACGCAGTATTTT	CASKSGGTDTQYF
.	TRBV5-1	TRBJ1-5	.	TGCGCCAGCAGCTTGGGGACTGGGGGGGTCGAGCCCCAGCATTTT	CASSLGTGGVEPQHF
.	TRBV4-1	TRBJ2-7	.	TGCGCCAGCAGCCAAGGGAGGGGGGGCGAGCAGTACTTC	CASSQGRGGEQYF
.	TRBV7-2	TRBJ1-5	.	TGTGCCAGCAGCTCACAGAAAGATAGCAATCAGCCCCAGCATTTT	CASSSQKDSNQPQHF
.	TRBV4-3	TRBJ1-2	.	TGCGCCAGCAGCCAAGTAGGGGTATATGGCTACACCTTC	CASSQVGVYGYTF
.	TRBV7-8	TRBJ1-6	.	TGTGCCAGCAGCTTAATGGCAGGGAATAATTCACCCCTCCACTTT	CASSLMAGNNSPLHF
.	TRBV2	TRBJ2-1	.	TGTGCCAGCAGTACCATAACCCAGGGCAATGAGCAGTTCTTC	CASSTITQGNEQFF
.	TRBV6-5	TRBJ1-6	.	TGTGCCAGCAGTCATACAGGGAATAATTCACCCCTCCACTTT	CASSHTGNNSPLHF
TRBD1	TRBV11-2	TRBJ1-2	.	TGTGCCAGCAGCTCAAACAGGGGGCGCGGCTATGGCTACACCTTC	CASSSNRGRGYGYTF
.	TRBV5-1	TRBJ1-2	.	TGCGCCAGCAGCTTCACAGGGAAAGGAAACTATGGCTACACCTTC	CASSFTGKGNYGYTF
TRBD2	TRBV5-1	TRBJ2-5	.	TGCGCCAGCAGCCCATTACGGGGGGAAGAGACCCAGTACTTC	CASSPLRGEETQYF
.	TRBV6-6	TRBJ2-5	.	TGTGCCAGCAGTTACTCGGACAGAGGAGAGACCCAGTACTTC	CASSYSDRGETQYF
TRBD1	TRBV15	TRBJ1-1	.	TGTGCCACCAGCAGAGACAGGGGGTATAACACTGAAGCTTTCTTT	CATSRDRGYNTEAFF
TRBD1	TRBV10-1	TRBJ2-2	few	TGCGCCAGCAGTGAGCTCACAGGGGGCGACACCGGGGAGCTGTTTTTT	CASSELTGGDTGELFF
.	TRBV6-5	TRBJ1-1	once	TGTGCCAGCAGTTACCGTCCCCAGGGGCTGAACACTGAAGCTTTCTTT	CASSYRPQGLNTEAFF
TRBD2	TRBV30	TRBJ2-3	.	TGTGCCTGGAGTGTACTTCTAGCGGGGGCGGGGGATACGCAGTATTTT	CAWSVLLAGAGDTQYF
.	TRBV30	TRBJ2-5	.	TGTGCCTGGAGTCCCCAGGGACAAGAGACCCAGTACTTC	CAWSPQGQETQYF
.	TRBV7-9	TRBJ2-2	.	TGTGCCAGCAGCCCCCAGGGGACGAACACCGGGGAGCTGTTTTTT	CASSPQGTNTGELFF
.	TRBV4-1	TRBJ1-4	few	TGCGCCAGCAGCCAAGTTCTTGGACTCCGGGAGGGCTCGGCAACTAATGAAAAACTGTTTTTT	CASSQVLGLREGSATNEKLFF
.	TRBV6-5	TRBJ2-5	.	TGTGCCAGCAGTTCCCCGCAGGGACAAGAGACCCAGTACTTC	CASSSPQGQETQYF
TRBD2	TRBV7-2	TRBJ2-3	.	TGTGCCAGCAGCTTAGGGGGCTTTAGCGGGCCCACAGATACGCAGTATTTT	CASSLGGFSGPTDTQYF
TRBD1	TRBV19	TRBJ1-2	.	TGTGCCAGCGGGGACAGGGGACCGGGCTACACCTTC	CASGDRGPGYTF
.	TRBV21-1	TRBJ2-2	.	TGTGCCAGCAGCGACGAGGGGGCCGGGGAGCTGTTTTTT	CASSDEGAGELFF
.	TRBV30	TRBJ1-1	few	TGTGCCTGGAGTGCAGACAGGAACACTGAAGCTTTCTTT	CAWSADRNTEAFF
.	TRBV19	TRBJ1-6	once	TGTGCCAGTAGTATCGGCGGCCAACGTTCACCCCTCCACTTT	CASSIGGQRSPLHF
.	TRBV28	TRBJ1-2	few	TGTGCCAGCAGTTTATTTCTCAGGGTTAGATACACCTTC	CASSLFLRVRYTF
.	TRBV20-1	TRBJ1-1	.	TGCAGTGCTAGTCCCCTGACAGCCGATATGAACACTGAAGCTTTCTTT	CSASPLTADMNTEAFF
.	TRBV30	TRBJ2-7	.	TGTGCCTGGAGTGGGGGGCAGGCCATCATCTACGAGCAGTACTTC	CAWSGGQAIIYEQYF
TRBD2	TRBV6-6	TRBJ2-3	.	TGTGCCAGCAGTCAGCTAGCGGGGGGCCTCACAGATACGCAGTATTTT	CASSQLAGGLTDTQYF
.	TRBV19	TRBJ1-4	.	TGTGCCAGTAGTATAGTCGGCGGCGAAAAACTGTTTTTT	CASSIVGGEKLFF
.	TRBV4-3	TRBJ1-5	.	TGCGCCAGCAGCCTACAGGTCTTTCAGCCCCAGCATTTT	CASSLQVFQPQHF
.	TRBV28	TRBJ1-2	.	TGTGCCAGCAGCCGACAGAACTATGGCTACACCTTC	CASSRQNYGYTF
.	TRBV5-1	TRBJ2-3	.	TGCGCCAGCAGGCCCGACAGTCCTCGCACAGATACGCAGTATTTT	CASRPDSPRTDTQYF
.	TRBV12-5	TRBJ1-5	.	TGTGCTAGTGGTCAGGGTTTTGATCAGCCCCAGCATTTT	CASGQGFDQPQHF
.	TRBV7-9	TRBJ1-4	.	TGTGCCAGCAGCCAGGGGCCTACCTATAATGAAAAACTGTTTTTT	CASSQGPTYNEKLFF
.	TRBV6-5	TRBJ1-1	.	TGTGCCAGCAGTTGGGACGGGGGGGACACTGAAGCTTTCTTT	CASSWDGGDTEAFF
TRBD2	TRBV6-5	TRBJ2-3	.	TGTGCCAGCGGGCGGGGGGGGACAGATACGCAGTATTTT	CASGRGGTDTQYF
.	TRBV6-2/TRBV6-3	TRBJ1-4	.	TGTGCCAGCAGTTACGAGGTAACGGAAAAACTGTTTTTT	CASSYEVTEKLFF
.	TRBV12-3/TRBV12-4	TRBJ2-7	.	TGTGCCAGCAGTTTCGACAGCTCCTACGAGCAGTACTTC	CASSFDSSYEQYF
.	TRBV7-9	TRBJ1-4	.	TGTGCCAGCAGCTTAAGTAGTGAAAAACTGTTTTTT	CASSLSSEKLFF
.	TRBV4-1	TRBJ1-2	.	TGCGCCAGCAGCCAAGATGGGCGCTATGGCTACACCTTC	CASSQDGRYGYTF
.	TRBV6-2/TRBV6-3	TRBJ1-2	.	TGTGCCAGCAGTTCGCGAGATAACTATGGCTACACCTTC	CASSSRDNYGYTF
.	TRBV18	TRBJ2-5	.	TGTGCCAGCTCACCACCCTCCCTTCAAGAGACCCAGTACTTC	CASSPPSLQETQYF
TRBD1	TRBV15	TRBJ1-2	.	TGTGCCACCAGCAGAGGACAGGGGGCGTCTGGCTACACCTTC	CATSRGQGASGYTF
TRBD1	TRBV27	TRBJ1-6	.	TGTGCCAGCAGTTTATGGACAGGGGGCGTTTCACCCCTCCACTTT	CASSLWTGGVSPLHF
.	TRBV12-5	TRBJ2-2	.	TGTGCTAGTGGTACCGGCCAGGGCGGGGAGCTGTTTTTT	CASGTGQGGELFF
TRBD1	TRBV30	TRBJ1-2	.	TGTGCCTGGACTACGGGACAGGGGTTTGGCTACACCTTC	CAWTTGQGFGYTF
.	TRBV27	TRBJ1-2	.	TGTGCCAGCAGTTTAAAACCGCCGGGGGGTCGCTATGGCTACACCTTC	CASSLKPPGGRYGYTF
TRBD1	TRBV3-1/TRBV3-2	TRBJ1-5	.	TGTGCCAGCGGCTTCGGACAGGGGGCTAGCAATCAGCCCCAGCATTTT	CASGFGQGASNQPQHF
.	TRBV24-1	TRBJ1-4	.	TGTGCCACCAGTGGCCAGGGGGAAAAACTGTTTTTT	CATSGQGEKLFF